One sample yielded the 32 T cell receptor beta chains listed below, sequenced in a study of blood T cell repertoires in COVID-19. The protocol was immunoSEQ multiplex PCR, while the TCRdb copy is restricted to in-frame clones and leaves out a portion. The data contain about 380,000 clones, around 90% of them seen just once; the ten biggest clones take up 1.2%. Input material: PBMCs or T cells enriched from blood (not recorded which). Receptors were obtained from a young woman who had recovered from COVID-19.

V and J are TRBV28 and TRBJ2-7; 7 positions agree with TRBD2. Germline V gives CDR1 MDHEN, CDR2 SYDVKM. The V segment lost 3 bases and the J segment 5 bases; nucleotides outside the gene matches: 1. This CDR3 has 12 amino acids. The CDR3 sequence is CASSFRGDEQYF. CDR3 DNA: TGTGCCAGCAGTTTTCGGGGGGACGAGCAGTACTTC.

The rearrangement uses TRBV18 and TRBJ1-1; 8 bases agree with TRBD1. This CDR3 spans 15 amino acids. Germline loops: CDR1 KGHSH, CDR2 LQKENI. The junction had 8 bases not matched to a gene; V was cut back by 5 bases and J by 3 bases. In DNA, the CDR3 is TGTGCCAGCTCAGGGCAGGGGGCGCAGGACACTGAAGCTTTCTTT. It encodes CASSGQGAQDTEAFF.

The J gene is TRBJ2-7, the V gene TRBV10-3; D possibly corresponds to TRBD1 (6 bases). V shed 5 bases and J shed 6 bases, with 14 bases lying between them. This CDR3 contains 13 residues. CDR1 and CDR2 (germline): ENHRY, SYGVKD. CDR3 protein: CAISTTGLPEQYF. The CDR3 DNA follows: TGTGCCATCAGTACCACAGGGCTCCCCGAGCAGTACTTC.

This chain connects TRBV9 to TRBJ2-5; maybe TRBD2 (6 bases). Trimming removed 2 bases at V and 4 bases at J, with 15 bases between. Germline V gene data show CDR1 as SGDLS and CDR2 as YYNGEE. This CDR3 region has 15 residues. The CDR3 nucleotides are TGTGCCAGCAGCGTTCGACTAGTCCTAGGAGAGACCCAGTACTTC. It codes for CASSVRLVLGETQYF.

V is TRBV7-3 and J is TRBJ1-1; 9 bases align to TRBD1. The CDR3 extends over 17 amino acids. The germline gives CDR1 SGHTA, CDR2 FQGTGA. V lost 4 bases and J lost 5; bases outside the gene matches: 14. Here the CDR3 reads CASSSLGGGQGKTEAFF. CDR3 DNA sequence: TGTGCCAGCAGCTCGCTTGGAGGGGGACAGGGAAAAACTGAAGCTTTCTTT.

The V and J genes are TRBV6-5 and TRBJ2-5; 9 bases agree with TRBD2. The junction had 6 bases not matched to a gene; V was cut back by 6 bases and J by 4 bases. CDR3 length: 14 residues. The germline V gene encodes CDR1 MNHEY and CDR2 SVGAGI. The CDR3 protein is CASRWERGVETQYF. Written as DNA, the CDR3 is TGTGCCAGCAGGTGGGAGCGGGGGGTAGAGACCCAGTACTTC.

The V gene is TRBV9, the J gene TRBJ1-3, with a possible D match to TRBD1 (5 bases). The CDR3 contains 15 residues. Between the trimmed V and J ends, which lost 3 bases and 7 bases, there was a span of 17 bases. Per germline, CDR1 SGDLS and CDR2 YYNGEE. CDR3 nucleotides: TGTGCCAGCAGCGCAGAGGCAGGGCAAGGGAACACCATATATTTT. Its translation is CASSAEAGQGNTIYF.

This clone was observed a single time. This chain uses TRBV11-1 with TRBJ1-1; TRBD1 is a possible D gene (6 bases). With 2 bases removed from V and 1 base from J, the gap between germline ends came to 14 bases. This CDR3 region has 16 residues. CDR1 and CDR2 from the germline V gene are SGHAT and FQDESV (reference sequence). This CDR3 is CASSLTGRLANTEAFF. The CDR3 DNA reads TGTGCCAGCAGCTTAACAGGGCGGTTGGCGAACACTGAAGCTTTCTTT.

This clone was seen only once. The CDR3 sequence: CASITRTGGDTQYF. CDR3 DNA: TGTGCCAGCATCACGCGGACAGGGGGGGATACGCAGTATTTT. The rearrangement links TRBV2 to TRBJ2-3; TRBD1 agrees at 10 bases. CDR3 length: 14 residues. J gave up 6 bases and V 7 bases, and 7 bases lay outside the gene matches. Per germline, CDR1 SNHLY and CDR2 FYNNEI. The whole variable domain, filled in from reference TRBV2 and TRBJ2-3, reads EPEVTQTPSHQVTQMGQEVILRCVPISNHLYFYWYRQILGQKVEFLVSFYNNEISEKSEIFDDQFSVERPDGSNFTLKIRSTKLEDSAMYFCASITRTGGDTQYFGPGTRLTVL.

The V call is TRBV7-6, the J call TRBJ2-3, with 7 bases aligning to TRBD2. V shed 1 base, J shed 4 bases, and the junction held 2 bases outside the gene matches. Germline assignment: CDR1 SGHVS and CDR2 FNYEAQ. There are 14 residues in the CDR3. CDR3 bases: TGTGCCAGCAGCTTAGGGGGAGGGGCAGATACGCAGTATTTT. Its protein is CASSLGGGADTQYF.

The chain links TRBV7-3 to TRBJ2-7; weak D call: TRBD1 (6 bases). The germline CDR1 and CDR2 sequences are SGHTA and FQGTGA. Trimming left V 1 base short and J 3 bases short, with 13 bases between. The CDR3 is 15 amino acids. CDR3 loop: CASSLRGQGGYEQYF. The CDR3 nucleotides are TGTGCCAGCAGCTTAAGGGGGCAGGGTGGCTACGAGCAGTACTTC.

The rearrangement links TRBV7-9 to TRBJ1-5; D uncertain. The CDR3 extends over 14 amino acids. Germline CDR1 SEHNR, CDR2 FQNEAQ (reference sequence). V dropped 5 bases and J dropped 7 bases, with 15 bases sitting between them. CDR3 protein: CASSPEDFDQPQHF. In nucleotides, the CDR3 is TGTGCCAGCAGCCCCGAGGACTTTGACCAGCCCCAGCATTTT.

This clone was seen more than once but under ten times. This chain links TRBV27 with TRBJ1-6; 7 bases fit TRBD1. CDR1 and CDR2 (germline): MNHEY, SMNVEV (reference sequence). V was pared by 5 bases and J by 7 bases, with 11 bases of the junction left unmatched. This CDR3 is 16 amino acids long. For the CDR3, the DNA is TGTGCCAGCAGTCGGATTCGACAGGGCCGGAATTCACCCCTCCACTTT. Its translation is CASSRIRQGRNSPLHF.

J is TRBJ1-2 and V is TRBV30; D is uncertain. Germline-derived CDR1 and CDR2 are GTSNPN and SVGIG (reference sequence). This CDR3 has 13 amino acids. The V gene lost 4 bases and the J gene lost 3 bases, with 12 bases spanning the gap. In nucleotides, the CDR3 is TGTGCCTGGAACCCCCGACGGGACTATGGCTACACCTTC. This translates into CAWNPRRDYGYTF.

Here the CDR3 DNA reads TGCGCCAGCAGCCAAGGGCCAACTTTGGGGGCGAACTATGGCTACACCTTC. It encodes CASSQGPTLGANYGYTF. V usage is TRBV4-3 and J usage is TRBJ1-2, with a possible D match to TRBD1 (6 bases). Per the germline V gene, CDR1 is LGHNA and CDR2 is YSLEER. V lost 1 base and J 2 bases, leaving 17 bases between the germline ends. The CDR3 contains 17 residues.

The rearrangement links TRBV4-1 to TRBJ1-3, with 7 bases fitting TRBD1. Germline values: CDR1 MGHRA, CDR2 YSYEKL. The CDR3 runs 14 residues. Trimming removed 5 bases from V and 7 bases from J; junction bases left unmatched: 8. CDR3 DNA: TGCGCCAGCAGCTATCCGGGACAGTTGAACACCATATATTTT. It translates to CASSYPGQLNTIYF.

This chain links TRBV5-1 with TRBJ1-6; 9 bases agree with TRBD1. Trimming removed 4 bases from V and 7 bases from J; junction bases left unmatched: 3. The CDR3 length is 14 residues. The germline CDR1 and CDR2 sequences are SGHRS and YFSETQ. This CDR3 is CASSHGQGNSPLHF. The CDR3 bases are TGCGCCAGCAGCCATGGACAGGGGAATTCACCCCTCCACTTT. Complete variable domain (other parts from reference TRBV5-1 and TRBJ1-6): KAGVTQTPRYLIKTRGQQVTLSCSPISGHRSVSWYQQTPGQGLQFLFEYFSETQRNKGNFPGRFSGRQFSNSRSEMNVSTLELGDSALYLCASSHGQGNSPLHFGNGTRLTVT.

The gene calls are TRBV11-1 and TRBJ1-1; 7 bases are shared with TRBD1. V lost 4 bases and J lost 0; bases outside the gene matches: 5. This CDR3 has 15 amino acids. Per germline, CDR1 SGHAT and CDR2 FQDESV (reference sequence). CDR3 DNA sequence: TGTGCCAGCAGCTCACTGACAGGGCTGAACACTGAAGCTTTCTTT. Translated: CASSSLTGLNTEAFF.

V usage is TRBV27 and J usage is TRBJ2-5, with TRBD2 matching 11 bases. V was clipped by 5 bases and J by 2 bases; unmatched bases: 7. Germline CDR1 is MNHEY and CDR2 is SMNVEV (reference sequence). CDR3 length: 16 amino acids. The CDR3 DNA is TGTGCCAGCAGTCTGAGGGGACTAGCGGAACAAGAGACCCAGTACTTC. Residues: CASSLRGLAEQETQYF.

DNA of the CDR3: TGTGCCAGCAGCCCTCACAGGTCACCCTCTGGAAACACCATATATTTT. The encoded protein is CASSPHRSPSGNTIYF. The V and J genes are TRBV9 and TRBJ1-3; D is perhaps TRBD1 (5 bases). The V end was cut by 4 bases, the J end by 0 bases, with 14 bases between. This CDR3 is built from 16 residues. CDR1 is SGDLS and CDR2 is YYNGEE in the germline V gene.

The chain combines TRBV7-9 with TRBJ2-1; 10 positions match TRBD2. The germline V gene has CDR1 SEHNR and CDR2 FQNEAQ (reference sequence). J gave up 9 bases and V 4 bases, and 15 bases lay outside the gene matches. The CDR3 length is 17 residues. CDR3 sequence (DNA): TGTGCCAGCAGCTCCATCGACTCTAGCGGGGGATGGGGTGAGCAGTTCTTC. Protein product: CASSSIDSSGGWGEQFF.

The chain uses TRBV4-2 and TRBJ2-7, with TRBD1 identical over 9 bases. This CDR3 comprises 16 residues. Trimming cost V 1 base and J 2 bases; bases outside gene matches: 6. Germline CDR1 LGHNA, CDR2 YNFKEQ. CDR3: CASSQAAGQGTYEQYF. CDR3 sequence (DNA): TGTGCCAGCAGCCAAGCAGCGGGACAGGGAACCTACGAGCAGTACTTC.

The CDR3 nucleotides are TGTGCCAGCAGTTACAGAGTCCCTGGACAGGGGTGGGAAGATACGCAGTATTTT. Amino acids: CASSYRVPGQGWEDTQYF. The chain recombines TRBV6-8 with TRBJ2-3; 9 positions agree with TRBD1. This CDR3 comprises 18 residues. CDR1 is MNHGY and CDR2 is SAAAGT in the germline V gene. After removal of 2 bases from V and 5 bases from J, the junction contained 14 bases not matched to a gene.

The chain employs TRBV4-3 and TRBJ2-2; perhaps TRBD1 as D (5 bases). CDR1 and CDR2 from the germline V gene are LGHNA and YSLEER. The CDR3 is 16 amino acids. Trimming pared 0 bases from V and 1 base from J, leaving 9 bases between. In DNA, the CDR3 is TGCGCCAGCAGCCAAGACAGGGCCCTGAACACCGGGGAGCTGTTTTTT. Translated, it gives CASSQDRALNTGELFF.

This clone is a singleton in its sample. V usage is TRBV12-5 and J usage is TRBJ2-7; 10 nucleotides match TRBD1. This CDR3 contains 15 residues. V lost 5 bases to trimming and J lost 4 bases; unmatched junction nucleotides: 8. Germline V CDR1 and CDR2: LGHNT, FRNRAP. The CDR3 nucleotides are TGTGCTAGTGGTACGGACAGGGGGAGGTTTTACGAGCAGTACTTC. The encoded protein is CASGTDRGRFYEQYF.

The gene calls are TRBV5-1 and TRBJ1-2, with a tentative D call TRBD1 (5 bases). The CDR3 runs 15 residues. Trimming stripped 0 bases from V and 3 bases from J, with 12 bases between. CDR1 SGHRS and CDR2 YFSETQ come from the germline V gene. CDR3 coding DNA: TGCGCCAGCAGCTTGGCCGAGGGGAGGGACTATGGCTACACCTTC. It is translated as CASSLAEGRDYGYTF.

Concerning this clone itself: A read error may account for a junction end that differs from germline. The chain uses TRBV11-2 and TRBJ1-2; D gene unclear. CDR1 and CDR2 (germline): SGHAT, FQNNGV. This CDR3 has 13 amino acids. CDR3 nucleotide sequence: TGTGCCAGCAGCGACTCGACGGTGCTAGGGAGGGCCTTC. It encodes CASSDSTVLGRAF.

In nucleotides, the CDR3 is TGTGCCAGCAGCGTTTTCAGGGGGCGAGATACGCAGTATTTT. This encodes CASSVFRGRDTQYF. The rearrangement links TRBV3-1 (or the pseudogene TRBV3-2) to TRBJ2-3; TRBD1 matches at 8 bases. The CDR3 covers 14 residues. With 5 bases clipped from V and 5 bases from J, the junction kept 6 bases outside the gene matches. The germline V gene encodes CDR1 LGHDT and CDR2 YNNKEL (reference sequence).

CDR3 DNA sequence: TGCGCCAGCACAAAGAGGGTCTTTTATGGCTACACCTTC. Amino acids: CASTKRVFYGYTF. This chain connects TRBV23-1 to TRBJ1-2; no clear D. TRBV23-1 is annotated as an ORF whose role is uncertain. This CDR3 is built from 13 residues. The germline V and J ends were trimmed by 7 bases and 5 bases, with 14 bases remaining between them.

This clone has a handful of counts. CDR3 in DNA: TGTGCCAGCAGCTTAGGCAGGCGCCGGGGGAACACCGGGGAGCTGTTTTTT. Translation: CASSLGRRRGNTGELFF. The chain links TRBV7-2 to TRBJ2-2; D is possibly TRBD2 (5 bases). Looked up from germline, CDR1 is SGHTA and CDR2 is FQGNSA. The CDR3 loop spans 17 amino acids. V was trimmed by 1 base and J by 1 base, leaving 13 bases between them.

The V gene is TRBV6-2 or TRBV6-3, the J gene TRBJ1-5; TRBD1 matches at 10 bases. V gave up 6 bases and J gave up 0 bases; unmatched junction bases: 8. Germline V gene data show CDR1 as MNHEY and CDR2 as SVGEGT. The CDR3 has 17 residues. The CDR3 region is CASSRDRGSTSNQPQHF. In DNA form, the CDR3 reads TGTGCCAGCAGCCGGGACAGGGGATCCACTAGCAATCAGCCCCAGCATTTT.

This clone was observed a few times. The rearrangement uses TRBV9 and TRBJ1-2, with 7 bases that match TRBD1. Trimming at V came to 3 bases and at J to 7 bases, leaving 6 bases not matched to a gene. Germline values: CDR1 SGDLS, CDR2 YYNGEE. There are 13 residues in the CDR3. This CDR3 reads CASSGGGQSGYTF. DNA for the CDR3: TGTGCCAGCAGCGGAGGGGGACAGTCTGGCTACACCTTC.